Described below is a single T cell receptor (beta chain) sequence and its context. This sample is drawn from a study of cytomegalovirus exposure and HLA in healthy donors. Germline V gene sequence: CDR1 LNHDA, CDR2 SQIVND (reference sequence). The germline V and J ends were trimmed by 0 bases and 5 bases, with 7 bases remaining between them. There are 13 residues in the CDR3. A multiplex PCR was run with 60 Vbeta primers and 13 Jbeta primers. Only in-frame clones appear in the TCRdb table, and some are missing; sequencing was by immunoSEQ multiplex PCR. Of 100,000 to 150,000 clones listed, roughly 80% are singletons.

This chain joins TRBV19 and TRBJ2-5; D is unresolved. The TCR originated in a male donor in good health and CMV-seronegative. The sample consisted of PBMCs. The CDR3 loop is CASSIETRETQYF. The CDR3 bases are TGTGCCAGTAGTATAGAGACGAGGGAGACCCAGTACTTC.